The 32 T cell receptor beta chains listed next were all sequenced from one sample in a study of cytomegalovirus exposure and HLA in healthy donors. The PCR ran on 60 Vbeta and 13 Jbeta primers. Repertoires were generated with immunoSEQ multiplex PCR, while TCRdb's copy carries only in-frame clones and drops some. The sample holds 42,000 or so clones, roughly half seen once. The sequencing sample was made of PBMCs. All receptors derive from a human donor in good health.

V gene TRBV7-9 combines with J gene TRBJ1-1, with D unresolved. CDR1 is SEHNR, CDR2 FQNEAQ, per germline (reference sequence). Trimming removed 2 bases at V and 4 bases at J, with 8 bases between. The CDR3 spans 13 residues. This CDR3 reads CASSLFEGTEAFF. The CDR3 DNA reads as TGTGCCAGCAGCTTATTCGAGGGCACTGAAGCTTTCTTT. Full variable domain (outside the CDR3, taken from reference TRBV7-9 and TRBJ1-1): DTGVSQNPRHKITKRGQNVTFRCDPISEHNRLYWYRQTLGQGPEFLTYFQNEAQLEKSRLLSDRFSAERPKGSFSTLEIQRTEQGDSAMYLCASSLFEGTEAFFGQGTRLTVV.

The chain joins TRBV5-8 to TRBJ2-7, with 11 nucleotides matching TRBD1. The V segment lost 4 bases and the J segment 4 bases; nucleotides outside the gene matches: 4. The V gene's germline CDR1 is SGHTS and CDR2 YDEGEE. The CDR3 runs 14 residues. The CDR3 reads CASSPGTGGYEQYF. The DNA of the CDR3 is TGTGCCAGCAGCCCCGGGACAGGGGGTTACGAGCAGTACTTC.

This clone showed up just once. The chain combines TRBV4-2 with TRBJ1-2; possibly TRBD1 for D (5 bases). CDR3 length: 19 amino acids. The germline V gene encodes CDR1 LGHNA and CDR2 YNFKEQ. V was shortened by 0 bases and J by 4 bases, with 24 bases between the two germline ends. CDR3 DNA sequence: TGTGCCAGCAGCCAAGAGGCCCGGACAACGGTTGGAGGGTCCTATGGCTACACCTTC. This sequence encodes CASSQEARTTVGGSYGYTF.

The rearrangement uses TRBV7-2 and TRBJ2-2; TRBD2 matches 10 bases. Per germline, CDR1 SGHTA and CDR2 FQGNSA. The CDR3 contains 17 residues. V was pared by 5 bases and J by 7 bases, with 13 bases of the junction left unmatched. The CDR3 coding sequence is TGTGCCAGCAGCCCAGCCCCTAGCGGGGGCCGCGTCGGGGAGCTGTTTTTT. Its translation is CASSPAPSGGRVGELFF.

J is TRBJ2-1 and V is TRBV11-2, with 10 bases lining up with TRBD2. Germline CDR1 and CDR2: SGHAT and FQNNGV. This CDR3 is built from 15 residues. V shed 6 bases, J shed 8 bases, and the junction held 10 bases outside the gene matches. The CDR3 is CASSPRKRGGDEQFF. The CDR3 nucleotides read TGTGCCAGCAGTCCCAGAAAGCGGGGGGGAGATGAGCAGTTCTTC.

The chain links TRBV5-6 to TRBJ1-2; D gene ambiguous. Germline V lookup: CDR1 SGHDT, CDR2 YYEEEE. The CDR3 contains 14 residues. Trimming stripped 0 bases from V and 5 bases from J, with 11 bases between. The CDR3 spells CASSLDLRTYGYTF. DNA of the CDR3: TGTGCCAGCAGCTTGGACCTACGCACTTATGGCTACACCTTC.

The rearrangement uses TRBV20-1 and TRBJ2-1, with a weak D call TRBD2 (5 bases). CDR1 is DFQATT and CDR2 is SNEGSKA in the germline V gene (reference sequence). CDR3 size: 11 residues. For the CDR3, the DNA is TGCAGCGAGGGCGGGTACAATGAGCAGTTCTTC. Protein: CSEGGYNEQFF.

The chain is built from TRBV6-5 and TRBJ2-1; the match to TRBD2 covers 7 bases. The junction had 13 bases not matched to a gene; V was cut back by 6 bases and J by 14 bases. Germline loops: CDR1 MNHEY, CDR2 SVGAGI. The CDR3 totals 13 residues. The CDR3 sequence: CASSRSGRGRKFF. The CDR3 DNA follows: TGTGCCAGCAGCCGATCGGGGCGGGGGAGGAAGTTCTTC.

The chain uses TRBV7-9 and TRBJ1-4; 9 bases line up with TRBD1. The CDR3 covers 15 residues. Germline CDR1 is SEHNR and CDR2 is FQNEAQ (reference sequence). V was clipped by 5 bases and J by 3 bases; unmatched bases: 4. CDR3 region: CASSIRDRANEKLFF. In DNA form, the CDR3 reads TGTGCCAGCAGCATACGGGACAGGGCTAATGAAAAACTGTTTTTT.

The DNA for the CDR3 is TGTGCCAGCAGCTTAGGGACAGGGGGCGGGTACGAGCAGTACTTC. Translated, it gives CASSLGTGGGYEQYF. This chain links TRBV7-2 with TRBJ2-7; TRBD1 matches 11 bases. The germline gives CDR1 SGHTA, CDR2 FQGNSA. V gave up 1 base and J gave up 4 bases; unmatched junction bases: 3. CDR3 length: 15 amino acids.

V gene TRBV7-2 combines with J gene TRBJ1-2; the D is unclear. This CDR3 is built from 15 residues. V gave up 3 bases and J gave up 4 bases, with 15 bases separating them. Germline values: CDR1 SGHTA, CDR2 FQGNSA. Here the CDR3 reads CASSLSKGAFYGYTF. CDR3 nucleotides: TGTGCCAGCAGCTTGAGCAAGGGAGCGTTCTATGGCTACACCTTC.

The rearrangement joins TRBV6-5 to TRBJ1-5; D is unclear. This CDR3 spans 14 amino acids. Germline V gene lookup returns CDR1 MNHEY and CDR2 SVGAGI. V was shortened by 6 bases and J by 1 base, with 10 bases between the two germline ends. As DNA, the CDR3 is TGTGCCAGCAGCCCCCTAACGAGCAATCAGCCCCAGCATTTT. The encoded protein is CASSPLTSNQPQHF.

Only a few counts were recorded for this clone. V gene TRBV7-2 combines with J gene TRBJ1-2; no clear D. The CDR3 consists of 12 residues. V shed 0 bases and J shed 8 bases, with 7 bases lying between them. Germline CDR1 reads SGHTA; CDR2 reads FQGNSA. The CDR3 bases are TGTGCCAGCAGCTTAGCGGGCGTGGGCTACACCTTC. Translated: CASSLAGVGYTF.

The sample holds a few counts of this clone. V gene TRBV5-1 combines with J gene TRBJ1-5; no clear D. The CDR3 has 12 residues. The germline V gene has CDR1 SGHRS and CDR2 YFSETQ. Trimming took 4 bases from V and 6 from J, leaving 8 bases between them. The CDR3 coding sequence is TGCGCCAGCAGCCTGGACGGTCAGCCCCAGCATTTT. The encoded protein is CASSLDGQPQHF.

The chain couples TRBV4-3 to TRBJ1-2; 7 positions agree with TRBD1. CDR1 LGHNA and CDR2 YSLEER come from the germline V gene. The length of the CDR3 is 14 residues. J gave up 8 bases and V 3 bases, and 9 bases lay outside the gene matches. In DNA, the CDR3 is TGCGCCAGCAGCCACCGAGACAGGGAAGTAGGCTACACCTTC. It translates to CASSHRDREVGYTF.

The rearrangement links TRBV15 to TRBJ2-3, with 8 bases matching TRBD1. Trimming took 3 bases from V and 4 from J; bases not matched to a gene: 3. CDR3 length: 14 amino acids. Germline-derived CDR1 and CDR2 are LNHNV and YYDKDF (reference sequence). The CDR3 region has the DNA TGTGCCACCAGCAGGGACAGGGCGGCAGATACGCAGTATTTT. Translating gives CATSRDRAADTQYF.

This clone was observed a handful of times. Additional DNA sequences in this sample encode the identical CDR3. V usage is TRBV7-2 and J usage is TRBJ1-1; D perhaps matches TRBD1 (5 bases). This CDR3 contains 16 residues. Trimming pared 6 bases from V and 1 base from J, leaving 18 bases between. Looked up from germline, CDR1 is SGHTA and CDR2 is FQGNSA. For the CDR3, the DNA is TGTGCCAGCAGATCGAAGGGGAACGGAGCGAACACTGAAGCTTTCTTT. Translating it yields CASRSKGNGANTEAFF.

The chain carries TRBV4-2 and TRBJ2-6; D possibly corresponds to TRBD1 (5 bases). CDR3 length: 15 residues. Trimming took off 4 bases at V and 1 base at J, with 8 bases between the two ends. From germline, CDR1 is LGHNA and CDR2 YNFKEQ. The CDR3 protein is CASSPRGSGANVLTF. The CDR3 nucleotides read TGTGCCAGCAGCCCTAGGGGATCTGGGGCCAACGTCCTGACTTTC.

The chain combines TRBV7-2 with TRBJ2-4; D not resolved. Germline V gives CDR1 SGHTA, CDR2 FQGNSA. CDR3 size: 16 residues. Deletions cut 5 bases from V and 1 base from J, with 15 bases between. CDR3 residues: CASSTPRGGAKNIQYF. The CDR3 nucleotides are TGTGCCAGCAGCACACCCCGAGGTGGGGCCAAAAACATTCAGTACTTC.

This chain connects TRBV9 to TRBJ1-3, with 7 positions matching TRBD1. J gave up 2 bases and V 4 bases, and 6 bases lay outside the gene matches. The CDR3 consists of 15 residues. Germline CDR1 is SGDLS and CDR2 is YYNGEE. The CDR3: CASSPQGDTGNTIYF. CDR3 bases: TGTGCCAGCAGCCCCCAGGGGGACACTGGAAACACCATATATTTT. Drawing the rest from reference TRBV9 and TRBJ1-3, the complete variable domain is DSGVTQTPKHLITATGQRVTLRCSPRSGDLSVYWYQQSLDQGLQFLIQYYNGEERAKGNILERFSAQQFPDLHSELNLSSLELGDSALYFCASSPQGDTGNTIYFGEGSWLTVV.

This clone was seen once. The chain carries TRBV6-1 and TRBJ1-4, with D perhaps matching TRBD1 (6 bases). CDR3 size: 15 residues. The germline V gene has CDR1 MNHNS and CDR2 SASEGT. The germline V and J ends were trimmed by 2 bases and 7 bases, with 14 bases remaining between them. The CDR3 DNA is TGTGCCAGCAGTGAATTTGGGGGGGCCGGTGAAAAACTGTTTTTT. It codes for CASSEFGGAGEKLFF.

The chain's CDR3 is CAWSGRSGHKNTEAFF. Here the CDR3 DNA reads TGTGCCTGGAGCGGACGATCGGGACATAAGAACACTGAAGCTTTCTTT. The chain couples TRBV30 to TRBJ1-1; tentatively, D is TRBD1 (6 bases). V shed 3 bases and J shed 1 base, with 18 bases lying between them. Germline lookup yields CDR1 GTSNPN and CDR2 SVGIG (reference sequence). The CDR3 has 16 residues.

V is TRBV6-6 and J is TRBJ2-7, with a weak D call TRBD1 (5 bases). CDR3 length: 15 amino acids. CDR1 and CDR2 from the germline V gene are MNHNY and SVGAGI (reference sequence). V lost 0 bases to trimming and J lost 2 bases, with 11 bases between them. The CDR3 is CASSYSTTATYEQYF. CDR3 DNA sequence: TGTGCCAGCAGTTACTCGACGACAGCCACCTACGAGCAGTACTTC.

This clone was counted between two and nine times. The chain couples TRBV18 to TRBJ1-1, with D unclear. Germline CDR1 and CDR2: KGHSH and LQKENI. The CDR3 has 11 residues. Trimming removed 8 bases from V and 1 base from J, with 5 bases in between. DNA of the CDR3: TGTGCCAGCATCGGGAACACTGAAGCTTTCTTT. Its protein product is CASIGNTEAFF.

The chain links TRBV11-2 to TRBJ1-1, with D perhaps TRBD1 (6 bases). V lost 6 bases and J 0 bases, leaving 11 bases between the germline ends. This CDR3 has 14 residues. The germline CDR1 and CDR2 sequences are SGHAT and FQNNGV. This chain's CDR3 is CASRGAGVNTEAFF. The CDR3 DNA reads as TGTGCCAGCAGGGGGGCAGGGGTGAACACTGAAGCTTTCTTT.

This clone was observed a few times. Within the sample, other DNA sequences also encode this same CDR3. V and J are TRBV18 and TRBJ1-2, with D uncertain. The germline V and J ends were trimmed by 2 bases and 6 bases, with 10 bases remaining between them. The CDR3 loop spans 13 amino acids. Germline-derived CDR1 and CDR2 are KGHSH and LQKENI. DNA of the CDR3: TGTGCCAGCTCACCAGCTAGCGGGGATGGCTACACCTTC. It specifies CASSPASGDGYTF.

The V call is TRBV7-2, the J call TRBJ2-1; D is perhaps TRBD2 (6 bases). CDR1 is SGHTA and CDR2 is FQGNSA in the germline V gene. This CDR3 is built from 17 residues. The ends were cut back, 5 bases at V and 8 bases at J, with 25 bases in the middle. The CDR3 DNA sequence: TGTGCCAGCAGCCGAAAATACGGGGGTACAATTAGGGATGAGCAGTTCTTC. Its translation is CASSRKYGGTIRDEQFF.

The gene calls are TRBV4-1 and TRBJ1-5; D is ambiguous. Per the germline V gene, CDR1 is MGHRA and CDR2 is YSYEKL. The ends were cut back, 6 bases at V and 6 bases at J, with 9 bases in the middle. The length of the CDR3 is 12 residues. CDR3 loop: CASRSFGQPQHF. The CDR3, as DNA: TGCGCCAGCAGATCGTTCGGTCAGCCCCAGCATTTT.

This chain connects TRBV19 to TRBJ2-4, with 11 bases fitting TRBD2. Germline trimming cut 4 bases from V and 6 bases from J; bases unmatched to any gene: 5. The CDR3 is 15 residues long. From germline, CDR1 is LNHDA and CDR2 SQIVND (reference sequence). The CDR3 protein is CASSTLAGGLNIQYF. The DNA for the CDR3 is TGTGCCAGTAGTACTTTAGCGGGAGGGTTAAACATTCAGTACTTC.

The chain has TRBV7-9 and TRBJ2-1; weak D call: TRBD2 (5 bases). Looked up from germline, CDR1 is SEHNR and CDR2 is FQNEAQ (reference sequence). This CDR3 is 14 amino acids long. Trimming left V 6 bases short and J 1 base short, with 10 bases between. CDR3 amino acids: CASRREGSYNEQFF. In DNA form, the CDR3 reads TGTGCCAGCAGGCGCGAGGGTTCCTACAATGAGCAGTTCTTC.

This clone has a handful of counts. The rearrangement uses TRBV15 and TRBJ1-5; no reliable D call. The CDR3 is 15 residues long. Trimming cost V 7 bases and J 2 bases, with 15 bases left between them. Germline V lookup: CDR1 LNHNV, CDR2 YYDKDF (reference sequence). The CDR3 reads CATTLGVGGNQPQHF. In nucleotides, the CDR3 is TGTGCCACCACCCTCGGGGTAGGCGGCAATCAGCCCCAGCATTTT. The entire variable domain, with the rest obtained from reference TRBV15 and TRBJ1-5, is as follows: DAMVIQNPRYQVTQFGKPVTLSCSQTLNHNVMYWYQQKSSQAPKLLFHYYDKDFNNEADTPDNFQSRRPNTSFCFLDIRSPGLGDTAMYLCATTLGVGGNQPQHFGDGTRLSIL.

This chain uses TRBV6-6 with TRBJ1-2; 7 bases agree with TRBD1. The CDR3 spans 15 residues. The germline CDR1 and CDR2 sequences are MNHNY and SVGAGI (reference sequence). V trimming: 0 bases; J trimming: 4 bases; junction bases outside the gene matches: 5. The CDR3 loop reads CASSYSPGGGYGYTF. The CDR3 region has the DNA TGTGCCAGCAGTTACTCGCCAGGGGGAGGCTATGGCTACACCTTC.